This T cell receptor beta chain was found in a study of CD8 T cells in ankylosing spondylitis. Study-wide results and limits: It was reported that disease-linked clones were significantly enriched in matched ankylosing spondylitis synovial fluid. A TCR beta motif made of fewer than ten highly homologous variants seemed typical of ankylosing spondylitis blood. Existing reports had already noted some motif variants in reactive arthritis synovial fluid and blood. CD8+ by phenotype, disease-linked clones were relatively rare in peripheral blood.

Library preparation for TCR beta used quantitative 5'-RACE with molecular barcodes. TCRdb redid the calling of the 5' RACE reads with MiXCR, one entry per CDR3 protein. The table lists roughly 490,000 distinct CDR3 sequences, approximately 5.3% of them singletons, with around 3.6% in the top ten. This clonotype was observed a handful of times. The antigen is not known. Germline V lookup: CDR1 SGHAT, CDR2 FQNNGV. CDR3 length equals 16 residues. Between the trimmed V and J ends, which lost 1 base and 10 bases, there was a span of 20 bases. The receptor's source is a male donor with ankylosing spondylitis. Sequencing input: blood, either unsorted or a sorted T cell fraction (not recorded which). The chain combines TRBV11-2 with TRBJ2-1; D unclear. In DNA form, the CDR3 reads TGTGCCAGCAGCTTAGGTTTAGGGCTCCTCGATCACGAGCAGTTCTTC. It encodes CASSLGLGLLDHEQFF.